One sample yielded the 27 T cell receptor beta chains listed below, sequenced in a study of CD8 T cells in Susac syndrome. RNA in amounts of about 0.5 to 1 ug was reverse transcribed with random hexamers. One entry per CDR3 protein results from TCRdb running MiXCR on the immunoSEQ multiplex PCR reads. This sample has roughly 180,000 distinct CDR3 sequences, with about 95% found just once. The sample taken for sequencing was CD4+ T cells from PBMCs. The receptor set was obtained from a human donor in good health.

J is TRBJ1-2 and V is TRBV15; 8 bases agree with TRBD1. V shed 8 bases and J 7 bases; nucleotides not matched to a gene: 9. CDR1 and CDR2 from the germline V gene are LNHNV and YYDKDF (reference sequence). This CDR3 spans 13 amino acids. The CDR3 is CATVKGTGSGYTF. In nucleotides, the CDR3 is TGTGCCACCGTAAAAGGGACAGGCAGTGGCTACACCTTC.

The chain carries TRBV29-1 and TRBJ2-1; 9 bases map to TRBD2. The CDR3 runs to 13 residues. The ends lost 3 bases at V and 4 bases at J; junction bases unmatched: 1. The germline CDR1 and CDR2 sequences are SQVTM and ANQGSEA. The CDR3 DNA is TGCAGCGTTGAGCGGGGGGGTTACAATGAGCAGTTCTTC. Its translation is CSVERGGYNEQFF.

The chain carries TRBV5-6 and TRBJ2-1; 10 nucleotides align to TRBD1. Germline V gene sequence: CDR1 SGHDT, CDR2 YYEEEE. Losses at the gene ends were 2 bases for V and 12 bases for J; bases not matched to a gene: 8. This CDR3 is 14 amino acids long. The CDR3 loop reads CASSFRDRGSRQFF. The CDR3 DNA reads TGTGCCAGCAGCTTCCGGGACAGGGGATCAAGGCAGTTCTTC. The variable domain in full, with the rest retrieved from reference TRBV5-6 and TRBJ2-1, is DAGVTQSPTHLIKTRGQQVTLRCSPKSGHDTVSWYQQALGQGPQFIFQYYEEEERQRGNFPDRFSGHQFPNYSSELNVNALLLGDSALYLCASSFRDRGSRQFFGPGTRLTVL.

The chain has TRBV20-1 and TRBJ2-5; TRBD1 matches 7 bases. This CDR3 region has 14 residues. Trimming took 1 base from V and 5 from J; bases not matched to a gene: 7. The germline CDR1 and CDR2 sequences are DFQATT and SNEGSKA (reference sequence). This CDR3 is CSARAYRGRETQYF. CDR3 nucleotides: TGCAGTGCTAGAGCATACAGGGGCAGGGAGACCCAGTACTTC.

Only one count was recorded for this clonotype. CDR3 residues: CASTEDGQPQHF. The CDR3 DNA reads TGTGCCAGCACCGAGGACGGCCAGCCCCAGCATTTT. V and J are TRBV2 and TRBJ1-5; no definite D call. The CDR3 spans 12 residues. The germline gives CDR1 SNHLY, CDR2 FYNNEI. The V end was cut by 7 bases, the J end by 7 bases, with 11 bases between.

The chain carries TRBV15 and TRBJ2-3, with TRBD2 matching over 7 bases. V dropped 0 bases and J dropped 5; count of bases not matched to a gene: 17. The CDR3 length is 19 residues. Germline CDR1 is LNHNV and CDR2 is YYDKDF (reference sequence). The CDR3 DNA reads TGTGCCACCAGCAGAGATCCTATTCAGACTAGCCGAGTGATAGATACGCAGTATTTT. Its protein product is CATSRDPIQTSRVIDTQYF.

The chain joins TRBV4-2 to TRBJ2-1; 8 bases fit TRBD2. The CDR3 is made up of 18 amino acids. The V gene end was trimmed by 0 bases and the J gene end by 4 bases; junction bases not matched to a gene: 11. Germline values: CDR1 LGHNA, CDR2 YNFKEQ. CDR3 DNA sequence: TGTGCCAGCAGCCAAGATCGGGGTTCCGGGGGGGCGTACAATGAGCAGTTCTTC. Translation gives CASSQDRGSGGAYNEQFF.

In this sample, this clonotype turned up once. J is TRBJ2-4 and V is TRBV6-6; TRBD1 aligns across 7 bases. CDR3 size: 15 residues. The ends lost 4 bases at V and 6 bases at J; junction bases unmatched: 9. CDR1 is MNHNY and CDR2 is SVGAGI in the germline V gene (reference sequence). This chain's CDR3 is CASSWSGQALNIQYF. DNA for the CDR3: TGTGCCAGCAGTTGGTCCGGACAGGCCCTAAACATTCAGTACTTC.

The V and J genes are TRBV9 and TRBJ1-6; tentatively, D is TRBD1 (5 bases). The CDR3 sequence is 16 residues long. With 3 bases removed from V and 6 bases from J, the gap between germline ends came to 16 bases. Germline V lookup: CDR1 SGDLS, CDR2 YYNGEE. DNA for the CDR3: TGTGCCAGCAGCGCCGGAGGGGCAACGGCTAATTCACCCCTCCACTTT. Translated: CASSAGGATANSPLHF. The variable domain in full, with the rest retrieved from reference TRBV9 and TRBJ1-6, is DSGVTQTPKHLITATGQRVTLRCSPRSGDLSVYWYQQSLDQGLQFLIQYYNGEERAKGNILERFSAQQFPDLHSELNLSSLELGDSALYFCASSAGGATANSPLHFGNGTRLTVT.

The chain links TRBV2 to TRBJ1-1, with 7 bases matching TRBD1. Trimming took 5 bases from V and 6 from J; bases not matched to a gene: 3. Germline V gene data show CDR1 as SNHLY and CDR2 as FYNNEI. The CDR3 has 12 residues. CDR3 sequence reads: CASSRDSPEAFF. CDR3 bases: TGTGCCAGCAGTCGGGACAGCCCTGAAGCTTTCTTT.

V is TRBV27 and J is TRBJ2-7, with D possibly matching TRBD1 (5 bases). The ends were cut back, 5 bases at V and 7 bases at J, with 15 bases in the middle. This CDR3 is built from 13 residues. Germline lookup yields CDR1 MNHEY and CDR2 SMNVEV (reference sequence). The CDR3 sequence is CASSEYGAFEQYF. The CDR3 DNA reads TGTGCCAGCAGTGAGTATGGGGCCTTTGAGCAGTACTTC.

The chain is built from TRBV20-1 and TRBJ1-1, with D perhaps TRBD1 (5 bases). The CDR3 contains 11 residues. Germline CDR1 is DFQATT and CDR2 is SNEGSKA (reference sequence). V lost 5 bases and J 11 bases, leaving 15 bases between the germline ends. CDR3 DNA sequence: TGCAGTGCTCCTACAGGCGCCTCGGCTTTCTTT. It specifies CSAPTGASAFF.

The rearrangement joins TRBV25-1 to TRBJ2-1; weak D call: TRBD2 (5 bases). The CDR3 has 15 amino acids. From germline, CDR1 is MGHDK and CDR2 SYGVNS. Trimming took 3 bases from V and 6 from J, leaving 15 bases between them. Here the CDR3 reads CASSDPAEAGNEQFF. CDR3 coding DNA: TGTGCCAGCAGTGATCCGGCGGAGGCGGGCAATGAGCAGTTCTTC.

The V and J genes are TRBV5-6 and TRBJ1-1; TRBD1 is a possible D gene (5 bases). V lost 5 bases to trimming and J lost 2 bases, with 25 bases between them. CDR1 and CDR2 from the germline V gene are SGHDT and YYEEEE. CDR3 length: 18 residues. CDR3 region: CASRPRGGWGKVNTEAFF. The CDR3 DNA follows: TGTGCCAGCAGGCCCAGAGGTGGGTGGGGGAAGGTTAACACTGAAGCTTTCTTT. The full variable domain, rest sourced from reference TRBV5-6 and TRBJ1-1, is DAGVTQSPTHLIKTRGQQVTLRCSPKSGHDTVSWYQQALGQGPQFIFQYYEEEERQRGNFPDRFSGHQFPNYSSELNVNALLLGDSALYLCASRPRGGWGKVNTEAFFGQGTRLTVV.

The chain uses TRBV7-9 and TRBJ1-2; 7 bases match TRBD1. This CDR3 region has 15 residues. The germline CDR1 and CDR2 sequences are SEHNR and FQNEAQ (reference sequence). Trimming cost V 4 bases and J 4 bases; bases outside gene matches: 9. The chain's CDR3 is CASSSDRASGYGYTF. The CDR3 DNA sequence: TGTGCCAGCAGCTCCGACAGGGCGAGTGGCTATGGCTACACCTTC. The full variable domain, rest sourced from reference TRBV7-9 and TRBJ1-2, is DTGVSQNPRHKITKRGQNVTFRCDPISEHNRLYWYRQTLGQGPEFLTYFQNEAQLEKSRLLSDRFSAERPKGSFSTLEIQRTEQGDSAMYLCASSSDRASGYGYTFGSGTRLTVV.

The chain combines TRBV9 with TRBJ2-7; no clear D gene. The CDR3 contains 14 residues. Trimming removed 0 bases from V and 5 bases from J, with 12 bases in between. The V gene's germline CDR1 is SGDLS and CDR2 YYNGEE. The CDR3 spells CASSVAPRNHEQYF. CDR3 DNA sequence: TGTGCCAGCAGCGTAGCACCCAGGAACCACGAGCAGTACTTC.

This clonotype has a single count. This sequence joins TRBV6-2 or TRBV6-3 and TRBJ2-7, with D possibly TRBD2 on 6 matching bases. The length of the CDR3 is 12 residues. V was shortened by 6 bases and J by 3 bases, with 9 bases between the two germline ends. Germline V gene sequence: CDR1 MNHEY, CDR2 SVGEGT. The CDR3 DNA reads TGTGCCAGCAGGCGGGGTAACTACGAGCAGTACTTC. Its protein product is CASRRGNYEQYF.

The chain combines TRBV18 with TRBJ2-3; D is undetermined. Germline CDR1 KGHSH, CDR2 LQKENI. V was shortened by 2 bases and J by 3 bases, with 15 bases between the two germline ends. The length of the CDR3 is 16 residues. The CDR3 DNA reads as TGTGCCAGCTCACCATTACCGCCCGCCGGGACAGATACGCAGTATTTT. Translating it yields CASSPLPPAGTDTQYF. Full variable domain (missing parts from reference TRBV18 and TRBJ2-3): NAGVMQNPRHLVRRRGQEARLRCSPMKGHSHVYWYRQLPEEGLKFMVYLQKENIIDESGMPKERFSAEFPKEGPSILRIQQVVRGDSAAYFCASSPLPPAGTDTQYFGPGTRLTVL.

DNA for the CDR3: TGTGCCACCAGCAGAGAGTGGGGGGGGAACGAGCAGTACTTC. As protein: CATSREWGGNEQYF. The J gene is TRBJ2-7, the V gene TRBV15; 7 positions match TRBD2. V lost 0 bases to trimming and J lost 5 bases; unmatched junction nucleotides: 4. Germline assignment: CDR1 LNHNV and CDR2 YYDKDF (reference sequence). This CDR3 contains 14 residues.

This sequence joins TRBV6-6 and TRBJ1-6, with 9 bases that match TRBD1. CDR1 and CDR2 from the germline V gene are MNHNY and SVGAGI (reference sequence). Trimming removed 8 bases from V and 7 bases from J; junction bases left unmatched: 6. The CDR3 is 14 residues long. The CDR3 region has the DNA TGTGCCAGCGGGCCACAGGGGGCGAATTCACCCCTCCACTTT. It codes for CASGPQGANSPLHF.

Details on this clonotype: One end of the junction fails to match germline, which may point to a read error. The chain employs TRBV3-1 and TRBJ2-2; TRBD2 agrees at 7 bases. The CDR3 has 15 amino acids. Looked up from germline, CDR1 is LGHDT and CDR2 is YNNKEL (reference sequence). CDR3 protein: CASSSTSRSYGGLFF. In DNA form, the CDR3 reads TGTGCCAGCAGCTCGACTAGCCGCTCATACGGGGGGCTGTTTTTT.

The chain has TRBV20-1 and TRBJ2-3; a possible D gene is TRBD2 (5 bases). The CDR3 sequence is 11 residues long. Germline V gene data show CDR1 as DFQATT and CDR2 as SNEGSKA (reference sequence). The germline V and J ends were trimmed by 1 base and 6 bases, with 5 bases remaining between them. The CDR3 region is CSARAGDTQYF. CDR3 nucleotide sequence: TGCAGTGCTAGAGCGGGGGATACGCAGTATTTT.

CDR3 nucleotide sequence: TGTGCCAGCAGCCAAAATAGCGGGGGAGAGCAGTACTTC. This sequence encodes CASSQNSGGEQYF. The chain has TRBV3-1 and TRBJ2-7; 9 nucleotides match TRBD2. V shed 2 bases, J shed 7 bases, and the junction held 3 bases outside the gene matches. Germline CDR1 is LGHDT and CDR2 is YNNKEL (reference sequence). There are 13 residues in the CDR3.

The CDR3 loop is CSARDELNIQYF. The DNA for the CDR3 is TGCAGTGCTAGAGATGAATTAAACATTCAGTACTTC. This chain links TRBV20-1 with TRBJ2-4; the D is unclear. The CDR3 runs to 12 residues. V lost 0 bases to trimming and J lost 6 bases, with 6 bases between them. Germline CDR1 DFQATT, CDR2 SNEGSKA (reference sequence).

The gene calls are TRBV7-9 and TRBJ2-1; D possibly corresponds to TRBD2 (5 bases). This CDR3 is 13 amino acids long. In germline, CDR1 is SEHNR, CDR2 FQNEAQ (reference sequence). The V gene lost 1 base and the J gene lost 11 bases, with 12 bases spanning the gap. CDR3 nucleotides: TGTGCCAGCAGCTTAGGAAGGGAGTCTCAGCAGTTCTTC. Its translation is CASSLGRESQQFF.

There are a few counts of this clonotype. The V gene is TRBV7-2, the J gene TRBJ2-5; D call uncertain. V lost 3 bases to trimming and J lost 4 bases, with 9 bases between them. CDR1 SGHTA and CDR2 FQGNSA come from the germline V gene. CDR3 length: 13 residues. The CDR3 is CASSFGGPETQYF. CDR3 in DNA: TGTGCCAGCAGCTTTGGCGGACCAGAGACCCAGTACTTC.

This clonotype was recorded only once. The chain recombines TRBV5-4 with TRBJ2-7; D call uncertain. This CDR3 is built from 13 residues. In germline, CDR1 is SGHNT, CDR2 YYREEE (reference sequence). The ends were cut back, 1 base at V and 0 bases at J, with 5 bases in the middle. The CDR3 nucleotides read TGTGCCAGCAGCTTGAAAGCCTCCTACGAGCAGTACTTC. It translates to CASSLKASYEQYF.